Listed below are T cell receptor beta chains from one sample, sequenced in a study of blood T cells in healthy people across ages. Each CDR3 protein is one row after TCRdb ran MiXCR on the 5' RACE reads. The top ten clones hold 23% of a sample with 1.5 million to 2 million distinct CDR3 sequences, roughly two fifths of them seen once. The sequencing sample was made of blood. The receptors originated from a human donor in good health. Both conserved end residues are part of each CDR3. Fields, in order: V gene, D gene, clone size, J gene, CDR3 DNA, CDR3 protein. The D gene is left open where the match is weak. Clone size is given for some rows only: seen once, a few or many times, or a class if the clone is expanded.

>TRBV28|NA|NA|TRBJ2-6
TGTGCCAGCACCCCAGGAACAGAATCGGGCAGCGTCCTGACTTTC
CASTPGTESGSVLTF
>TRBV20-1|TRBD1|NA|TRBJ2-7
TGCAGTGCCCTGGGACAGGGTGATTACGAGCAGTACTTC
CSALGQGDYEQYF
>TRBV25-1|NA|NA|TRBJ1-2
TGTGCCAGCAGTGGTAGTTTAGACTATGGCTACACCTTC
CASSGSLDYGYTF
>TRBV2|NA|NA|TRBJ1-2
TGTGCCAGCACCTATTCCGGCAGGGCCCTCCTCTATGGCTACACCTTC
CASTYSGRALLYGYTF
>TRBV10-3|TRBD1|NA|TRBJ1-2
TGTGCCATCAGTGCCACAGCCGGGACAGGGGATCGGGAGGATGGCTACACCTTC
CAISATAGTGDREDGYTF
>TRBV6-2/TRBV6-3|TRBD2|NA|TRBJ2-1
TGTGCCAGCAGGTCGGACGTCGGGGGGAATGAGCAGTTCTTC
CASRSDVGGNEQFF
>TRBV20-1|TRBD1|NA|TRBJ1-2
TGCAGTGCTACGGGACAGGGAGATAACTATGGCTACACCTTC
CSATGQGDNYGYTF
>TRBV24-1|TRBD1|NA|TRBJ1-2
TGTGCCACCAGGGATGTAGACAGGGCCTATGGCTACACCTTC
CATRDVDRAYGYTF
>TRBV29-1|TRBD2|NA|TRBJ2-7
TGCAGCGTTGGGGGGGGGAGACTCTACGAGCAGTACTTC
CSVGGGRLYEQYF
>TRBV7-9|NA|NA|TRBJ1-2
TGTGCCAGCAGCCAGGACGGCTTTAACTATGGCTACACCTTC
CASSQDGFNYGYTF
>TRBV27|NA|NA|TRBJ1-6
TGTGCCAGCAGATTCCAGGGATGGGACTCACCCCTCCACTTT
CASRFQGWDSPLHF
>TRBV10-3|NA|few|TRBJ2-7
TGTGCCATCAGTGAGTCCTGGGCGAACTACGAGCAGTACTTC
CAISESWANYEQYF
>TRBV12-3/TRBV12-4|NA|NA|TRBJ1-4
TGTGCCAGCAGCGAGGGCGCCGGGAGGGAAAAACTGTTTTTT
CASSEGAGREKLFF
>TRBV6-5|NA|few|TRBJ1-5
TGTGCCAGCAGTCAAGGGTTCGGCCAGCCCCAGCATTTT
CASSQGFGQPQHF
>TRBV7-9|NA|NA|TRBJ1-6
TGTGCCAGCAGACCCTGGGGGGTTTCACCCCTCCACTTT
CASRPWGVSPLHF
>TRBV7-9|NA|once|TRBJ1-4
TGTGCCAGCAGCTTATTCAGGGATCGGGGTGAAAAACTGTTTTTT
CASSLFRDRGEKLFF
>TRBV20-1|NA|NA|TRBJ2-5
TGCAGTGCTGCCGGGGCCCAAGAGACCCAGTACTTC
CSAAGAQETQYF
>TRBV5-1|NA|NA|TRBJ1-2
TGCGCCAGCAGGAATCCGGGGGCCGTATCGTCTGGCTACACCTTC
CASRNPGAVSSGYTF
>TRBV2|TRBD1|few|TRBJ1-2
TGTGCCAGCAGAACTGGGGGGCGGACAGGCTTTAACTATGGCTACACCTTC
CASRTGGRTGFNYGYTF
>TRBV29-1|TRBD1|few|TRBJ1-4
TGCAGCGTCCGGGACAGGGATAATGAAAAACTGTTTTTT
CSVRDRDNEKLFF
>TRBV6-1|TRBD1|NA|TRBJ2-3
TGTGCCAGCAGACGCGACAGGGGCAGGTCCACCACAGATACGCAGTATTTT
CASRRDRGRSTTDTQYF
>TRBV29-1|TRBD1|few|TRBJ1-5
TGCAGCGCTGATACAGGGGGCGGTCAGCCCCAGCATTTT
CSADTGGGQPQHF
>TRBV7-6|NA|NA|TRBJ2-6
TGTGCCAGCAGCTCGCCGTGGGTTGCAGGGGCCAACGTCCTGACTTTC
CASSSPWVAGANVLTF
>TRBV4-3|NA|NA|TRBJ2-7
TGCGCCGGCAGCCAAGCTTCCGGCGCCTACGAGCAGTACTTC
CAGSQASGAYEQYF
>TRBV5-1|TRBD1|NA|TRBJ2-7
TGCGCCAGCGCCTCTAGTCGGGACAGGGTCTACGAGCAGTACTTC
CASASSRDRVYEQYF
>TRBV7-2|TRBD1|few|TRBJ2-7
TGTGCCAGCAGCTTAGACAGGGGCCATACCTACGAGCAGTACTTC
CASSLDRGHTYEQYF
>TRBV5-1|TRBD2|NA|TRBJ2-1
TGCGCCAGCACCAACGAACGGGGGGGTTACAATGAGCAGTTCTTC
CASTNERGGYNEQFF
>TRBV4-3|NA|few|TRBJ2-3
TGCGCCAGCAGCCAAGTGTGGGCAGAGGGACCAGATACGCAGTATTTT
CASSQVWAEGPDTQYF
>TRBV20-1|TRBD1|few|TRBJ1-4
TGCAGTGCTAGACCCGGACAGGTTCCTAATGAAAAACTGTTTTTT
CSARPGQVPNEKLFF
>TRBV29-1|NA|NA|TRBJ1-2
TGCAGCGTTGGCGAGGGTTTGGGATCGTGGGGCTACACCTTC
CSVGEGLGSWGYTF
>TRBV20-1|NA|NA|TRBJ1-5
TGCAGTGCTAGCGCCAGGGTGGATCAGCCCCAGCATTTT
CSASARVDQPQHF
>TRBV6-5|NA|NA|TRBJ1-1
TGTGCCAGCAGTTACTCCGACCCTGAAGCTTTCTTT
CASSYSDPEAFF
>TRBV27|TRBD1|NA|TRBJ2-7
TGTGCCAGCAGTTCCTATCAACAGGGGCGGGAGCAGTACTTC
CASSSYQQGREQYF
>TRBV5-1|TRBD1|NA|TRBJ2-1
TGCGCCAGCAGCTTGACGCAGGGGGCAGTGAATGAGCAGTTCTTC
CASSLTQGAVNEQFF
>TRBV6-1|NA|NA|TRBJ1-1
TGTGCCAGCAGTCCCAGGGCTCTGGACACTGAAGCTTTCTTT
CASSPRALDTEAFF
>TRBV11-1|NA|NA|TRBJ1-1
TGTGCCAGCAGCTCTATAAGGGTGAACACTGAAGCTTTCTTT
CASSSIRVNTEAFF
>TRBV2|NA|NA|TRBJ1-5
TGTGCCAGCAGTGGCCGGACAGCCATCAATCAGCCCCAGCATTTT
CASSGRTAINQPQHF
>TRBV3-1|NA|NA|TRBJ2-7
TGTGCCAGCAGCCAGGCGACAGGTTTCTACTACGAGCAGTACTTC
CASSQATGFYYEQYF
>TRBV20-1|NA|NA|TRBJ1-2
TGCAGTGCCGGGACCCCACGAGGCTACACCTTC
CSAGTPRGYTF
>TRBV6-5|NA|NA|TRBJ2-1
TGTGCCAGCAGGGGGGACCACTACAATGAGCAGTTCTTC
CASRGDHYNEQFF
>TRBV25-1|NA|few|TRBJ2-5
TGTGCCAGCAGTGACTACTCAGGGAGACAAGAGACCCAGTACTTC
CASSDYSGRQETQYF
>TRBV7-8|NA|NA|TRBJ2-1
TGTGCCAGCAGCTCCCACAGGGGCGGGGACTCCTACAATGAGCAGTTCTTC
CASSSHRGGDSYNEQFF
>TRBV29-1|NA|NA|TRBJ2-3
TGCAGCTTGGAGGGATCCACAGATACGCAGTATTTT
CSLEGSTDTQYF
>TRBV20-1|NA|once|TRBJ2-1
TGCAGTGCTAGAGATTTGATGAAGAGGTCCTACAATGAGCAGTTCTTC
CSARDLMKRSYNEQFF
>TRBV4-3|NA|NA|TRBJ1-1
TGCGCCAGCAGCCAAGGTATGGGGAAATTTGTTGAAGCTTTCTTT
CASSQGMGKFVEAFF
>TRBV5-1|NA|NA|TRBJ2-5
TGCGCCAGCAGCTTGGCCGTGGGGAGCCTTAAGGAGCCGTACTTC
CASSLAVGSLKEPYF
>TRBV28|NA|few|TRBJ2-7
TGTGCCAGCAGTTACGGACGGATCGAGCAGTACTTC
CASSYGRIEQYF